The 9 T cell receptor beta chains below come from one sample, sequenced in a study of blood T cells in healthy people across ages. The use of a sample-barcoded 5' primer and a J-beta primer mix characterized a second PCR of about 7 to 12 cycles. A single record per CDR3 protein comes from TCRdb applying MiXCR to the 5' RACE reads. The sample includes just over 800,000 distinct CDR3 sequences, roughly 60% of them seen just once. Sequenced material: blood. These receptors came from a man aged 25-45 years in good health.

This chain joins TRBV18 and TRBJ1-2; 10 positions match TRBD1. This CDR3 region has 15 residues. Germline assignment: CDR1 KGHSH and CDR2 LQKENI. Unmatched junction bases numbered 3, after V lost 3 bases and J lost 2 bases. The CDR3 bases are TGTGCCAGCTCACCCGGGACAGGGGTAAACTATGGCTACACCTTC. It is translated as CASSPGTGVNYGYTF.

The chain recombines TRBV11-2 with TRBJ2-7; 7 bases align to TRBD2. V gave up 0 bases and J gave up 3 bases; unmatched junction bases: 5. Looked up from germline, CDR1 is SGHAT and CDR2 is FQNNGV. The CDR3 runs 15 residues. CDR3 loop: CASSLEGTTVYEQYF. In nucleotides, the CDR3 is TGTGCCAGCAGCTTAGAGGGGACTACCGTCTACGAGCAGTACTTC.

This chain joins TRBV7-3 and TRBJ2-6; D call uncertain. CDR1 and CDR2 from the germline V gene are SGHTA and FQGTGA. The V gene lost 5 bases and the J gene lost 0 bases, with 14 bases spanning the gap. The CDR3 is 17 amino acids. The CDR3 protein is CASSPKGVGSGANVLTF. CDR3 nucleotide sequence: TGTGCCAGCAGCCCGAAAGGAGTAGGCTCTGGGGCCAACGTCCTGACTTTC.

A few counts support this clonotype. The CDR3 reads CASSPLGQDLWDEQFF. The CDR3 coding sequence is TGTGCCAGCAGTCCCCTGGGACAGGATCTCTGGGATGAGCAGTTCTTC. The rearrangement joins TRBV6-2 or TRBV6-3 to TRBJ2-1, with 8 positions matching TRBD1. Germline V CDR1 and CDR2: MNHEY, SVGEGT. The CDR3 extends over 16 amino acids. V dropped 5 bases and J dropped 8; count of bases not matched to a gene: 14.

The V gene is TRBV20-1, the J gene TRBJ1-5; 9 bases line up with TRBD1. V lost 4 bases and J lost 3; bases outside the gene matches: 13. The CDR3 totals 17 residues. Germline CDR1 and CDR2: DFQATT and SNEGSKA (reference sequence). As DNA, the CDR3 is TGCAGTGCTACCCTACAGGGGGCTTCGATGTCCAATCAGCCCCAGCATTTT. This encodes CSATLQGASMSNQPQHF.

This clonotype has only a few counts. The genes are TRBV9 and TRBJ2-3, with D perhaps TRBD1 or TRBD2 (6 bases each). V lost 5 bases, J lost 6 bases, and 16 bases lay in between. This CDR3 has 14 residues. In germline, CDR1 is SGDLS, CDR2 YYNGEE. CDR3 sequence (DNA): TGTGCCAGCAGTCGCGACCGGAGGGGGGATACGCAGTATTTT. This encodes CASSRDRRGDTQYF.

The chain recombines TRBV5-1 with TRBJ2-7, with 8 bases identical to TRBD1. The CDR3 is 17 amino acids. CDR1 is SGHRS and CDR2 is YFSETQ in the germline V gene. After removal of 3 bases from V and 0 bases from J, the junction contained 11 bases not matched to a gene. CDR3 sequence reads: CASSSTGGRQSSYEQYF. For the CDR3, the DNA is TGCGCCAGCAGCTCTACAGGGGGACGCCAAAGCTCCTACGAGCAGTACTTC.

The CDR3 loop is CASSLAPYTASYEQYF. As DNA, the CDR3 is TGTGCCAGCAGCTTAGCCCCGTACACGGCCTCCTACGAGCAGTACTTC. V is TRBV7-2 and J is TRBJ2-7; no clear D. Germline V gene sequence: CDR1 SGHTA, CDR2 FQGNSA. The V end lost 0 bases, the J end lost 0 bases, and 12 bases lay between the germline ends. This CDR3 has 16 residues.

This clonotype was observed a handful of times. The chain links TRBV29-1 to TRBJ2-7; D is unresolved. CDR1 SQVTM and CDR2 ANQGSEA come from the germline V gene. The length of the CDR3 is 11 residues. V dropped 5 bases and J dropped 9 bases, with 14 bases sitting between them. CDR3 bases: TGCAGCGTTATTACAGCCCGAGGGCAGTACTTC. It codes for CSVITARGQYF.